The 9 T cell receptor beta chains presented below share a single source sample, sequenced in a study of blood T cell repertoires in COVID-19. Sequencing used immunoSEQ multiplex PCR; TCRdb keeps in-frame clones, though not all of them. This table has hundreds of thousands of clones, 85% to 90% appearing once. Sample: peripheral blood. The receptor source for this set is a woman in her forties who had recovered from COVID-19.

Here the CDR3 DNA reads TGTGCCAGCAGCTTACCCTCACAGGGTAGCTATGGCTACACCTTC. Its protein product is CASSLPSQGSYGYTF. The chain links TRBV7-8 to TRBJ1-2; TRBD1 might be the D (6 bases). Trimming took 2 bases from V and 4 from J, leaving 14 bases between them. CDR1 and CDR2 (germline): SGHVS, FQNEAQ. The CDR3 sequence is 15 residues long.

The chain couples TRBV18 to TRBJ2-1, with D perhaps matching TRBD1 (5 bases). Per germline, CDR1 KGHSH and CDR2 LQKENI. The V end was cut by 3 bases, the J end by 8 bases, with 11 bases between. The CDR3 is made up of 13 amino acids. The CDR3 here is CASSPSRAHEQFF. CDR3 bases: TGTGCCAGCTCACCGTCCAGGGCCCATGAGCAGTTCTTC.

This clone was counted once. The V and J genes are TRBV7-2 and TRBJ2-1, with D tentatively TRBD2 (7 bases). The CDR3 has 16 residues. Germline V CDR1 and CDR2: SGHTA, FQGNSA. V lost 4 bases and J lost 7, with 20 bases in between. CDR3 region: CASSWSGRGGSNEQFF. In DNA, the CDR3 is TGTGCCAGCAGCTGGAGTGGGAGGGGGGGCTCTAATGAGCAGTTCTTC.

CDR3 DNA: TGTGCCATCAGTGAATATCAGGGTGGCTACACCTTC. Residues: CAISEYQGGYTF. This chain links TRBV10-3 with TRBJ1-2; D perhaps matches TRBD1 (5 bases). The CDR3 runs to 12 residues. Germline CDR1 reads ENHRY; CDR2 reads SYGVKD. V lost 3 bases and J lost 7, with 9 bases in between.

V usage is TRBV18 and J usage is TRBJ2-7; the D is unclear. This CDR3 comprises 13 residues. Germline lookup yields CDR1 KGHSH and CDR2 LQKENI. Trimming cost V 3 bases and J 5 bases, with 11 bases left between them. Written as DNA, the CDR3 is TGTGCCAGCTCACCGGTGCGTTTGGACGAGCAGTACTTC. The encoded protein is CASSPVRLDEQYF.

The chain couples TRBV24-1 to TRBJ2-5, with TRBD2 as a possible D gene (5 bases). With 6 bases removed from V and 1 base from J, the gap between germline ends came to 8 bases. This CDR3 has 13 amino acids. The germline V gene has CDR1 KGHDR and CDR2 SFDVKD. This CDR3 reads CATSRLSQETQYF. CDR3 nucleotides: TGTGCCACCAGTCGACTATCCCAAGAGACCCAGTACTTC.

The V call is TRBV5-4, the J call TRBJ2-1; tentative D call: TRBD2 (7 bases). Per the germline V gene, CDR1 is SGHNT and CDR2 is YYREEE (reference sequence). Trimming pared 4 bases from V and 4 bases from J, leaving 21 bases between. CDR3 length equals 17 residues. The DNA for the CDR3 is TGTGCCAGCAGCAGCGTGGGGGGCGGGGGACCTTACAATGAGCAGTTCTTC. Protein product: CASSSVGGGGPYNEQFF.

A note on this clone: At one end, the junction sequence differs from germline, possibly due to a read error. V gene TRBV3-1 (or the pseudogene TRBV3-2) combines with J gene TRBJ1-1; no reliable D call. This CDR3 spans 14 amino acids. Germline CDR1 and CDR2: LGHDT and YNNKEL (reference sequence). CDR3: CASSPGSPNAEAFF. The DNA for the CDR3 is TGTGCCAGCAGCCCGGGGTCCCCGAACGCTGAAGCTTTCTTT.

The chain couples TRBV29-1 to TRBJ2-5; 7 nucleotides line up with TRBD2. V trimming: 4 bases; J trimming: 5 bases; junction bases outside the gene matches: 7. Per the germline V gene, CDR1 is SQVTM and CDR2 is ANQGSEA. The CDR3 covers 13 residues. The CDR3 nucleotides read TGCAGCGTTGGGAGCGGGGAGCGCGAGACCCAGTACTTC. Its translation is CSVGSGERETQYF. Full variable domain (outside the CDR3, taken from reference TRBV29-1 and TRBJ2-5): SAVISQKPSRDICQRGTSLTIQCQVDSQVTMMFWYRQQPGQSLTLIATANQGSEATYESGFVIDKFPISRPNLTFSTLTVSNMSPEDSSIYLCSVGSGERETQYFGPGTRLLVL.